Following are 10 T cell receptor beta chains from one sample sequenced in a study of immune heterogeneity within non-small cell lung tumors. Template input was genomic DNA from bulk tumor (around 600 ng per sample). Far-apart biopsies, several per primary tumor, were taken during surgery. Curative operations were performed on patients who had untreated, newly diagnosed non-small cell lung cancer. Multiplex PCR (32 V and 13 J primers) was used to amplify the TCR beta CDR3. Via MiXCR, TCRdb re-called the multiplex PCR reads, giving one row per CDR3 protein. In the table there are 2,500 to 3,500 distinct CDR3 sequences, over 35% of which are singletons. The sequencing input was lung tumor tissue. The source is a man aged 55-75 years with non-small cell lung cancer.

This rearrangement joins TRBV6-4 to TRBJ1-2; D gene ambiguous. V gave up 7 bases and J gave up 2 bases, with 2 bases separating them. This CDR3 is built from 10 residues. Germline values: CDR1 MRHNA, CDR2 SNTAGT. The CDR3 loop is CASINYGYTF. CDR3 sequence (DNA): TGTGCCAGCATAAACTATGGCTACACCTTC.

On this clonotype itself: A much larger clone differs from this one at a single base, so this may be a read error. V and J are TRBV5-6 and TRBJ1-1; D call uncertain. The V end was cut by 1 base, the J end by 5 bases, with 9 bases between. Germline values: CDR1 SGHDT, CDR2 YYEEEE. CDR3 length equals 13 residues. Written as DNA, the CDR3 is TGTGCCAGCAGCTTGCCCCTAGTTACTGAAGCTTTCTTT. This gives the protein CASSLPLVTEAFF.

The V and J genes are TRBV10-3 and TRBJ2-3; 13 positions agree with TRBD2. V shed 3 bases and J 4 bases; nucleotides not matched to a gene: 10. Germline CDR1 is ENHRY and CDR2 is SYGVKD. This CDR3 has 18 residues. The DNA for the CDR3 is TGTGCCATCAGTGACCCCGAGACTAGCGGGAGGCACCCAGATACGCAGTATTTT. This sequence encodes CAISDPETSGRHPDTQYF.

In the case of this clonotype: This may stem from a read error, because a much larger clone lies one nucleotide away. The rearrangement joins TRBV18 to TRBJ1-2, with a tentative D call TRBD1 (5 bases). The CDR3 is 14 residues long. The V gene's germline CDR1 is KGHSH and CDR2 LQKENI. Between the trimmed V and J ends, which lost 4 bases and 9 bases, there was a span of 18 bases. The CDR3 here is CASSQGRGFGCYTF. In nucleotides, the CDR3 is TGTGCCAGCTCACAAGGACGGGGGTTCGGGTGCTACACCTTC. Supplemented by reference TRBV18 and TRBJ1-2, the full variable domain reads NAGVMQNPRHLVRRRGQEARLRCSPMKGHSHVYWYRQLPEEGLKFMVYLQKENIIDESGMPKERFSAEFPKEGPSILRIQQVVRGDSAAYFCASSQGRGFGCYTFGSGTRLTVV.

This clonotype qualifies as medium-sized. CDR3 sequence: CASSLTGPTDTQYF. CDR3 nucleotides: TGTGCCAGCAGCTTAACTGGGCCCACAGATACGCAGTATTTT. This chain connects TRBV7-3 to TRBJ2-3; D not certain. There are 14 residues in the CDR3. Germline V gene sequence: CDR1 SGHTA, CDR2 FQGTGA. V lost 0 bases and J lost 2, with 6 bases in between.

This chain joins TRBV6-2 or TRBV6-3 and TRBJ2-3; D call uncertain. The V end was cut by 7 bases, the J end by 2 bases, with 13 bases between. This CDR3 region has 14 residues. Germline V CDR1 and CDR2: MNHEY, SVGEGT. The CDR3 region is CASKKGFNTDTQYF. The CDR3 nucleotides are TGTGCCAGCAAGAAGGGATTCAACACAGATACGCAGTATTTT.

This clonotype was seen more than once but under ten times. This chain connects TRBV7-2 to TRBJ2-7, with 8 bases lining up with TRBD2. After removal of 5 bases from V and 2 bases from J, the junction contained 11 bases not matched to a gene. Looked up from germline, CDR1 is SGHTA and CDR2 is FQGNSA. The CDR3 totals 16 residues. Written as DNA, the CDR3 is TGTGCCAGCAGCCGGGAGGGGCCCCCGACCCCCTACGAGCAGTACTTC. This translates into CASSREGPPTPYEQYF.

This clonotype is termed medium-sized (0.01 to 0.1%). The chain couples TRBV13 to TRBJ1-4, with TRBD1 matching 12 bases. Germline V gene data show CDR1 as PRHDT and CDR2 as FYEKMQ (reference sequence). The V and J ends lost 5 bases and 8 bases, in that order; junction bases with no gene match: 12. This CDR3 is built from 17 residues. As DNA, the CDR3 is TGTGCCAGCAGCCCCCGCGGGGACAGGGGGCCGGGGGAAAAACTGTTTTTT. Amino acids: CASSPRGDRGPGEKLFF.

This clonotype was observed a handful of times. The J gene is TRBJ2-2, the V gene TRBV11-2; unclear D gene. Germline CDR1 is SGHAT and CDR2 is FQNNGV. Deletions cut 2 bases from V and 4 bases from J, with 11 bases between. This CDR3 contains 15 residues. Here the CDR3 reads CASSLFSVGTGELFF. DNA for the CDR3: TGTGCCAGCAGCTTATTTTCGGTGGGCACCGGGGAGCTGTTTTTT. Drawing the rest from reference TRBV11-2 and TRBJ2-2, the complete variable domain is EAGVAQSPRYKIIEKRQSVAFWCNPISGHATLYWYQQILGQGPKLLIQFQNNGVVDDSQLPKDRFSAERLKGVDSTLKIQPAKLEDSAVYLCASSLFSVGTGELFFGEGSRLTVL.

This clonotype is medium-sized (0.01 to 0.1%) within its sample. The V and J genes are TRBV7-9 and TRBJ1-4; D gene unclear. Trimming took off 0 bases at V and 5 bases at J, with 4 bases between the two ends. Germline lookup yields CDR1 SEHNR and CDR2 FQNEAQ (reference sequence). CDR3 size: 13 residues. CDR3 residues: CASSLAKNEKLFF. The CDR3 DNA follows: TGTGCCAGCAGCTTAGCGAAGAATGAAAAACTGTTTTTT.